Below, 14 T cell receptor beta chains from the same sample are listed, as sequenced in a study of shared clonotypes between healthy human individuals. In the naive CD8 group, cells lacked CD45RO and were positively selected for CCR7, so terminally differentiated effector memory CD45RA+ cells were left out. Generated by immunoSEQ multiplex PCR, the TCRdb table keeps only in-frame clones and is missing some. The sample consists of 2 million to 2.5 million clones, 93% of them appearing once. The sequenced sample consisted of naive CD8+ T cells from PBMCs. Source of these receptors: a man in his late teens or twenties in good health. Some clones in this sample may be carry-over from other donors' samples.

This chain connects TRBV4-2 to TRBJ1-2; perhaps TRBD1 as D (6 bases). This CDR3 is 14 amino acids long. V dropped 1 base and J dropped 3 bases, with 9 bases sitting between them. The V gene's germline CDR1 is LGHNA and CDR2 YNFKEQ. Written as DNA, the CDR3 is TGTGCCAGCAGCCAAGCCTCAGGGGACTATGGCTACACCTTC. Encoded protein: CASSQASGDYGYTF.

The genes are TRBV6-1 and TRBJ2-2; D gene uncertain. Trimming stripped 2 bases from V and 7 bases from J, with 5 bases between. The V gene's germline CDR1 is MNHNS and CDR2 SASEGT. This CDR3 is 12 amino acids long. The CDR3 bases are TGTGCCAGCAGTGAACGGAGCGGGGAGCTGTTTTTT. It is translated as CASSERSGELFF.

The rearrangement uses TRBV27 and TRBJ1-2; D perhaps matches TRBD1 (6 bases). The V gene's germline CDR1 is MNHEY and CDR2 SMNVEV (reference sequence). The V end lost 7 bases, the J end lost 6 bases, and 18 bases lay between the germline ends. This CDR3 spans 14 amino acids. The CDR3 loop is CASTPGGAVDGYTF. The DNA for the CDR3 is TGTGCCAGCACCCCCGGGGGGGCTGTGGATGGCTACACCTTC.

The gene calls are TRBV7-3 and TRBJ2-7, with 11 positions matching TRBD1. This CDR3 region has 18 residues. Trimming at V came to 5 bases and at J to 5 bases, leaving 17 bases not matched to a gene. The germline CDR1 and CDR2 sequences are SGHTA and FQGTGA. CDR3 coding DNA: TGTGCCAGCAGCCTAAATCTTGTTGGGACAGGGGGTGATGACGAGCAGTACTTC. Protein product: CASSLNLVGTGGDDEQYF.

This chain joins TRBV10-3 and TRBJ2-7, with D possibly TRBD2 on 5 matching bases. The germline V gene encodes CDR1 ENHRY and CDR2 SYGVKD. With 4 bases removed from V and 3 bases from J, the gap between germline ends came to 10 bases. The CDR3 totals 13 residues. The CDR3 nucleotides read TGTGCCATCAGTGGGGGTAGCGTCTACGAGCAGTACTTC. Its protein is CAISGGSVYEQYF.

This clone was recorded only once. The chain has TRBV29-1 and TRBJ2-7; possibly TRBD2 for D (5 bases). Germline V gene sequence: CDR1 SQVTM, CDR2 ANQGSEA. Between the trimmed V and J ends, which lost 7 bases and 2 bases, there was a span of 12 bases. This CDR3 spans 12 amino acids. Written as DNA, the CDR3 is TGCAGCGCCGCCCCGGGAACCTACGAGCAGTACTTC. Its protein product is CSAAPGTYEQYF.

The chain recombines TRBV7-9 with TRBJ1-4; D is undetermined. The V gene lost 0 bases and the J gene lost 5 bases, with 13 bases spanning the gap. The CDR3 extends over 16 amino acids. Germline-derived CDR1 and CDR2 are SEHNR and FQNEAQ (reference sequence). For the CDR3, the DNA is TGTGCCAGCAGCTTAGCGCAAGGTTTTGAGAATGAAAAACTGTTTTTT. Encoded protein: CASSLAQGFENEKLFF. The entire variable domain, with the rest obtained from reference TRBV7-9 and TRBJ1-4, is as follows: DTGVSQNPRHKITKRGQNVTFRCDPISEHNRLYWYRQTLGQGPEFLTYFQNEAQLEKSRLLSDRFSAERPKGSFSTLEIQRTEQGDSAMYLCASSLAQGFENEKLFFGSGTQLSVL.

The chain combines TRBV6-5 with TRBJ2-1, with 10 bases that match TRBD2. CDR3 length: 15 residues. CDR1 and CDR2 from the germline V gene are MNHEY and SVGAGI. After removal of 3 bases from V and 1 base from J, the junction contained 0 bases not matched to a gene. Written as DNA, the CDR3 is TGTGCCAGCAGTTATAGCGGGAGGTCCTACAATGAGCAGTTCTTC. Translating it yields CASSYSGRSYNEQFF.

This clone was recorded a few times. V usage is TRBV7-9 and J usage is TRBJ1-1; 8 bases line up with TRBD1. The CDR3 is 16 amino acids. From germline, CDR1 is SEHNR and CDR2 FQNEAQ (reference sequence). Unmatched junction bases numbered 5, after V lost 1 base and J lost 1 base. CDR3 sequence reads: CASSLGTGMGNTEAFF. CDR3 coding DNA: TGTGCCAGCAGCTTAGGGACAGGGATGGGGAACACTGAAGCTTTCTTT.

This rearrangement joins TRBV2 to TRBJ1-6; TRBD1 is a possible D gene (6 bases). The ends were cut back, 2 bases at V and 12 bases at J, with 14 bases in the middle. Germline V lookup: CDR1 SNHLY, CDR2 FYNNEI. This CDR3 spans 14 amino acids. The CDR3 sequence is CASSEKGHRGPLHF. DNA of the CDR3: TGTGCCAGCAGTGAAAAGGGACACCGTGGACCCCTCCACTTT.

The rearrangement uses TRBV10-2 and TRBJ2-3; D not certain. This CDR3 contains 17 residues. V lost 5 bases and J 3 bases, leaving 21 bases between the germline ends. The germline V gene encodes CDR1 WSHSY and CDR2 SAAADI. DNA for the CDR3: TGCGCCAGCAGTTCAGGTCCACTGGGTAGTTTTACAGATACGCAGTATTTT. As protein: CASSSGPLGSFTDTQYF.

The chain carries TRBV27 and TRBJ2-7; the D is unclear. V was pared by 5 bases and J by 5 bases, with 10 bases between. This CDR3 has 12 amino acids. CDR1 MNHEY and CDR2 SMNVEV come from the germline V gene (reference sequence). The CDR3: CASSPGIDEQYF. The CDR3 DNA follows: TGTGCCAGCAGTCCAGGAATAGACGAGCAGTACTTC.

The chain has TRBV27 and TRBJ2-7; 7 nucleotides agree with TRBD2. The CDR3 totals 14 residues. V dropped 3 bases and J dropped 2; count of bases not matched to a gene: 4. Germline V gene lookup returns CDR1 MNHEY and CDR2 SMNVEV (reference sequence). The CDR3 coding sequence is TGTGCCAGCAGTTTCGGGAGGCACACCTACGAGCAGTACTTC. It encodes CASSFGRHTYEQYF.

The chain links TRBV13 to TRBJ2-3; TRBD2 matches 9 bases. The V segment lost 2 bases and the J segment 5 bases; nucleotides outside the gene matches: 14. CDR1 PRHDT and CDR2 FYEKMQ come from the germline V gene (reference sequence). The length of the CDR3 is 18 residues. CDR3 amino acids: CASSLNLAGPSRQDTQYF. The CDR3 DNA reads as TGTGCCAGCAGCTTAAACCTAGCGGGACCGTCACGGCAAGATACGCAGTATTTT.